This entry concerns a single T cell receptor (beta chain). The sample belongs to a study of blood T cell repertoires in COVID-19. Study information: The origin of the acute and convalescent COVID-19 samples was the United States, Italy and Spain.

There are 13 residues in the CDR3. Germline V CDR1 and CDR2: LNHDA, SQIVND (reference sequence). V was clipped by 4 bases and J by 14 bases, with 19 bases between them. Original processing notes: Cell counts per sample came from amplifying reference gene primers. Repertoires were generated with immunoSEQ multiplex PCR, while TCRdb's copy carries only in-frame clones and drops some. The DNA was the basis for D and trimming; V, J and clone size are from that table. This table has tens of thousands of clones, around nine tenths appearing once. The receptor was isolated from a human donor in a cohort sampled during active COVID-19. The donor label of this sample is uncertain. The chain couples TRBV19 to TRBJ2-3; no definite D call. What was sequenced was peripheral blood. This chain's CDR3 is CASSSSSLKPRYF. DNA of the CDR3: TGTGCCAGTAGTAGTTCTTCTCTTAAGCCCCGGTATTTT. The whole variable domain, remainder taken from reference TRBV19 and TRBJ2-3, is DGGITQSPKYLFRKEGQNVTLSCEQNLNHDAMYWYRQDPGQGLRLIYYSQIVNDFQKGDIAEGYSVSREKKESFPLTVTSAQKNPTAFYLCASSSSSLKPRYFGPGTRLTVL.